The next 27 T cell receptor beta chains were all read from a single sample in a study of cytomegalovirus exposure and HLA in healthy donors. Researchers ran the PCR with 60 Vbeta and 13 Jbeta primers. Profiling relied on immunoSEQ multiplex PCR, and the TCRdb table lists in-frame clones only, not all of them. The data show roughly 100,000 clones, roughly 75% seen once. The sequencing sample was made of PBMCs. The receptor set was obtained from a man between 40 and 49 years old in good health and CMV-seronegative.

The V gene is TRBV18, the J gene TRBJ2-7; 7 bases align to TRBD1. With 3 bases clipped from V and 6 bases from J, the junction kept 17 bases outside the gene matches. Per the germline V gene, CDR1 is KGHSH and CDR2 is LQKENI. CDR3 length: 17 amino acids. The chain's CDR3 is CASSPSLDRVGMIEQYF. In nucleotides, the CDR3 is TGTGCCAGCTCACCCTCACTTGACAGGGTAGGAATGATCGAGCAGTACTTC.

The rearrangement joins TRBV6-5 to TRBJ1-1; 7 bases line up with TRBD1. Germline values: CDR1 MNHEY, CDR2 SVGAGI. The V segment lost 3 bases and the J segment 5 bases; nucleotides outside the gene matches: 12. The CDR3 is 16 residues long. The CDR3 nucleotides are TGTGCCAGCAGTTATCAACGAGGGGGCGCGTTGACTGAAGCTTTCTTT. It yields the protein CASSYQRGGALTEAFF.

V is TRBV5-5 and J is TRBJ1-3; D call uncertain. V lost 0 bases and J lost 0, with 10 bases in between. Germline V gives CDR1 SGHKS, CDR2 YYEKEE (reference sequence). The CDR3 loop spans 16 amino acids. CDR3 DNA sequence: TGTGCCAGCAGCTTGGTAAGCGTTTTCTCTGGAAACACCATATATTTT. This encodes CASSLVSVFSGNTIYF. Full variable domain (missing parts from reference TRBV5-5 and TRBJ1-3): DAGVTQSPTHLIKTRGQQVTLRCSPISGHKSVSWYQQVLGQGPQFIFQYYEKEERGRGNFPDRFSARQFPNYSSELNVNALLLGDSALYLCASSLVSVFSGNTIYFGEGSWLTVV.

The gene calls are TRBV7-8 and TRBJ1-6; D is perhaps TRBD1 (5 bases). With 10 bases removed from V and 6 bases from J, the gap between germline ends came to 16 bases. The germline V gene encodes CDR1 SGHVS and CDR2 FQNEAQ. The CDR3 contains 14 residues. The CDR3 spells CATRGEAANSPLHF. The CDR3 DNA sequence: TGTGCCACCCGGGGGGAGGCCGCTAATTCACCCCTCCACTTT.

The J gene is TRBJ2-5, the V gene TRBV1; TRBD2 is the table's D call and was not checked against the DNA. TRBV1 is described as a pseudogene. The CDR3 loop spans 14 amino acids. CDR3 sequence (DNA): TGCACCAGCAGCCAAGGCCTAGCGCTTGAGACCCAGTACTTC. This sequence encodes CTSSQGLALETQYF.

The CDR3 reads CASSGRLAGGPETQYF. The CDR3, as DNA: TGTGCCAGCAGTGGGAGACTAGCGGGGGGCCCAGAGACCCAGTACTTC. V and J are TRBV6-1 and TRBJ2-5, with 13 positions matching TRBD2. Trimming cost V 4 bases and J 4 bases; bases outside gene matches: 6. Germline V gene data show CDR1 as MNHNS and CDR2 as SASEGT. The length of the CDR3 is 16 residues.

The chain combines TRBV10-3 with TRBJ2-7, with TRBD2 matching over 12 bases. The CDR3 spans 14 residues. The germline V gene has CDR1 ENHRY and CDR2 SYGVKD. V was pared by 10 bases and J by 3 bases, with 7 bases of the junction left unmatched. The DNA for the CDR3 is TGTGCCACCGCGGGGACTAGCGGGTACTACGAGCAGTACTTC. Protein sequence: CATAGTSGYYEQYF.

This clone has just one count. The chain uses TRBV11-2 and TRBJ2-5; D is uncertain. Germline values: CDR1 SGHAT, CDR2 FQNNGV. This CDR3 has 14 residues. V was trimmed by 1 base and J by 5 bases, leaving 11 bases between them. The CDR3 DNA reads as TGTGCCAGCAGCTTAGTTGGGCTGACGGAGACCCAGTACTTC. It translates to CASSLVGLTETQYF.

V gene TRBV19 combines with J gene TRBJ2-7; 12 nucleotides align to TRBD2. This CDR3 spans 16 amino acids. The germline gives CDR1 LNHDA, CDR2 SQIVND (reference sequence). The J segment lost 3 bases and the V segment lost 5 bases, leaving 8 bases of the junction unmatched. The CDR3 loop is CASSPRTSGAYYEQYF. The CDR3 DNA is TGTGCCAGTAGTCCGCGGACTAGCGGGGCTTACTACGAGCAGTACTTC.

The chain couples TRBV7-3 to TRBJ2-3; TRBD2 matches at 7 bases. J gave up 7 bases and V 0 bases, and 7 bases lay outside the gene matches. This CDR3 region has 15 residues. CDR1 is SGHTA and CDR2 is FQGTGA in the germline V gene. CDR3 protein: CASSLTGGRGNTQYF. DNA for the CDR3: TGTGCCAGCAGCTTAACGGGGGGGAGAGGGAATACGCAGTATTTT.

The V and J genes are TRBV5-6 and TRBJ1-5; D is possibly TRBD1 (6 bases). The CDR3 length is 16 residues. The germline CDR1 and CDR2 sequences are SGHDT and YYEEEE. Trimming pared 0 bases from V and 7 bases from J, leaving 17 bases between. CDR3 residues: CASSLGWAGVGQPQHF. The CDR3, as DNA: TGTGCCAGCAGCTTGGGTTGGGCAGGGGTGGGGCAGCCCCAGCATTTT. Together with reference TRBV5-6 and TRBJ1-5, the CDR3 gives the full variable domain: DAGVTQSPTHLIKTRGQQVTLRCSPKSGHDTVSWYQQALGQGPQFIFQYYEEEERQRGNFPDRFSGHQFPNYSSELNVNALLLGDSALYLCASSLGWAGVGQPQHFGDGTRLSIL.

This clone appeared a single time. One end of the junction varies from germline; a read error may be responsible. The J gene is TRBJ1-1, the V gene TRBV5-1; 11 bases are a match to TRBD1. Germline V gives CDR1 SGHRS, CDR2 YFSETQ. There are 15 residues in the CDR3. CDR3 coding DNA: TGCGCCAGCAGGTTGGACAGGGGGCGGAACACTGAAGCTTTCTTT. It codes for CASRLDRGRNTEAFF.

This rearrangement joins TRBV4-1 to TRBJ1-2; possible D gene TRBD1, 5 bases. Trimming shortened V by 0 bases and J by 8 bases, and 19 bases separated the two germline ends. Germline V gene data show CDR1 as MGHRA and CDR2 as YSYEKL. The CDR3 spans 16 residues. CDR3 sequence (DNA): TGCGCCAGCAGCCAAGATGAAACAGGCCGTCTAGGAGGCTACACCTTC. It yields the protein CASSQDETGRLGGYTF.

J is TRBJ2-5 and V is TRBV5-1; 14 bases are a match to TRBD2. Germline trimming cut 4 bases from V and 4 bases from J; bases unmatched to any gene: 9. The CDR3 covers 17 residues. Germline assignment: CDR1 SGHRS and CDR2 YFSETQ. CDR3 amino acids: CASSLTGLAGARETQYF. DNA of the CDR3: TGCGCCAGCAGCCTAACGGGACTAGCGGGGGCGAGAGAGACCCAGTACTTC.

This clone occurred many times. The rearrangement joins TRBV5-1 to TRBJ1-2; TRBD1 matches 7 bases. V lost 5 bases and J lost 2; bases outside the gene matches: 0. CDR1 SGHRS and CDR2 YFSETQ come from the germline V gene. The CDR3 spans 12 residues. This CDR3 reads CASRQGNYGYTF. The CDR3, as DNA: TGCGCCAGCAGACAGGGGAACTATGGCTACACCTTC.

The gene calls are TRBV5-1 and TRBJ1-1; 7 bases map to TRBD1. With 2 bases clipped from V and 2 bases from J, the junction kept 6 bases outside the gene matches. Germline V CDR1 and CDR2: SGHRS, YFSETQ. This CDR3 has 15 residues. CDR3 in DNA: TGCGCCAGCAGCTTACAGACAGGGCTAAACACTGAAGCTTTCTTT. Residues: CASSLQTGLNTEAFF.

The CDR3 is CSVLTGNMAFF. CDR3 nucleotide sequence: TGCAGCGTTTTGACAGGGAATATGGCTTTCTTT. The chain combines TRBV29-1 with TRBJ1-1; 7 bases agree with TRBD1. The CDR3 length is 11 residues. CDR1 and CDR2 from the germline V gene are SQVTM and ANQGSEA. V gave up 5 bases and J gave up 11 bases; unmatched junction bases: 8. Using reference TRBV29-1 and TRBJ1-1 for the parts outside the CDR3, the full variable domain is SAVISQKPSRDICQRGTSLTIQCQVDSQVTMMFWYRQQPGQSLTLIATANQGSEATYESGFVIDKFPISRPNLTFSTLTVSNMSPEDSSIYLCSVLTGNMAFFGQGTRLTVV.

This clone has just one count. The chain combines TRBV27 with TRBJ2-5, with D maybe TRBD2 (6 bases). Between the trimmed V and J ends, which lost 6 bases and 7 bases, there was a span of 24 bases. Germline CDR1 and CDR2: MNHEY and SMNVEV (reference sequence). This CDR3 spans 16 amino acids. CDR3 loop: CASSAWDSPALGTQYF. The CDR3 nucleotides are TGTGCCAGCAGCGCATGGGACTCGCCGGCGTTAGGGACCCAGTACTTC.

This clone was recorded a few times. The V gene is TRBV5-5, the J gene TRBJ2-3; TRBD2 agrees at 11 bases. Germline V gene sequence: CDR1 SGHKS, CDR2 YYEKEE (reference sequence). The CDR3 has 14 residues. After removal of 4 bases from V and 4 bases from J, the junction contained 2 bases not matched to a gene. The CDR3 sequence: CASSLSGGADTQYF. The CDR3 bases are TGTGCCAGCAGCCTTAGCGGGGGGGCAGATACGCAGTATTTT. Together with reference TRBV5-5 and TRBJ2-3, the CDR3 gives the full variable domain: DAGVTQSPTHLIKTRGQQVTLRCSPISGHKSVSWYQQVLGQGPQFIFQYYEKEERGRGNFPDRFSARQFPNYSSELNVNALLLGDSALYLCASSLSGGADTQYFGPGTRLTVL.

J is TRBJ2-5 and V is TRBV10-3, with TRBD1 identical over 7 bases. The DNA matches TRBJ2-7 better at its end, which makes the J call doubtful. This CDR3 has 14 residues. The germline V gene has CDR1 ENHRY and CDR2 SYGVKD. In DNA, the CDR3 is TGTGCCATCAGTGAACGGACAGGCGCCTACGAGCAGTACTTC. It translates to CAISERTGAYEQYF.

V usage is TRBV5-4 and J usage is TRBJ2-5, with 8 bases identical to TRBD2. This CDR3 spans 15 amino acids. Per germline, CDR1 SGHNT and CDR2 YYREEE (reference sequence). With 0 bases clipped from V and 2 bases from J, the junction kept 3 bases outside the gene matches. The CDR3 loop reads CASSLAGGAQETQYF. The CDR3 DNA reads TGTGCCAGCAGCTTGGCGGGAGGGGCACAAGAGACCCAGTACTTC.

V gene TRBV2 combines with J gene TRBJ1-5, with D perhaps matching TRBD1 (6 bases). The CDR3 sequence is 14 residues long. Trimming removed 3 bases from V and 3 bases from J, with 9 bases in between. Germline V gives CDR1 SNHLY, CDR2 FYNNEI. The CDR3 loop reads CASSEQGYNQPQHF. The CDR3, as DNA: TGTGCCAGCAGTGAGCAGGGGTACAATCAGCCCCAGCATTTT.

The chain combines TRBV7-8 with TRBJ2-5; TRBD2 matches at 7 bases. V gave up 2 bases and J gave up 1 base; unmatched junction bases: 7. The CDR3 loop spans 16 amino acids. Per the germline V gene, CDR1 is SGHVS and CDR2 is FQNEAQ. CDR3: CASSLRYGGTQETQYF. CDR3 sequence (DNA): TGTGCCAGCAGCTTACGCTACGGGGGGACCCAAGAGACCCAGTACTTC.

CDR3 in DNA: TGTGCCAGCAGCTGGGACAGGGCACACACTGAAGCTTTCTTT. Translation: CASSWDRAHTEAFF. The chain has TRBV6-1 and TRBJ1-1; 9 nucleotides agree with TRBD1. With 6 bases clipped from V and 3 bases from J, the junction kept 5 bases outside the gene matches. The CDR3 length is 14 residues. Per the germline V gene, CDR1 is MNHNS and CDR2 is SASEGT.

The rearrangement joins TRBV29-1 to TRBJ2-1; D perhaps matches TRBD2 (6 bases). CDR3 length: 16 residues. Germline V gene lookup returns CDR1 SQVTM and CDR2 ANQGSEA. V was shortened by 4 bases and J by 0 bases, with 16 bases between the two germline ends. Here the CDR3 DNA reads TGCAGCGTTGCGGGAAAAACCGGGGGCTCCTACAATGAGCAGTTCTTC. This encodes CSVAGKTGGSYNEQFF.

Worth noting for this clone: Germline and junction disagree at one end, which may indicate a read error. V gene TRBV7-4 combines with J gene TRBJ2-2; 7 bases fit TRBD1. Germline V gene lookup returns CDR1 SGHVT and CDR2 SQSDAQ. The CDR3 spans 10 residues. The CDR3 DNA follows: TGTGCCAGCAGCTTTTCAGGGGGAGATTTT. It translates to CASSFSGGDF.

This clone was seen just once. V gene TRBV13 combines with J gene TRBJ2-7; D perhaps matches TRBD2 (6 bases). The length of the CDR3 is 13 residues. The germline V gene encodes CDR1 PRHDT and CDR2 FYEKMQ (reference sequence). V gave up 5 bases and J gave up 0 bases, with 8 bases separating them. The CDR3: CASSLASSYEQYF. CDR3 nucleotide sequence: TGTGCCAGCAGCCTAGCGAGCTCCTACGAGCAGTACTTC.